The T cell receptor (beta chain) described here comes from a study of T-cell reconstitution after alpha-beta-depleted transplantation in children. Study-wide points: Where alpha-beta T cells came from about two months after transplant was reportedly several hundred expanded graft clones. Newly produced T cells mostly provided counts and TCRbeta diversity after one year, as hyperexpanded clones declined. The study traced high day-60 TCRbeta diversity in some patients to surviving recipient T cells and thymic progenitors.

Using unique molecular identifiers, the investigators prepared the TCRbeta library. TCRdb reanalysed the PCR reads using MiXCR and keeps one entry per CDR3 protein. The repertoire includes approximately 150,000 distinct CDR3 sequences, 8.5% to 10% of them detected once, and approximately 18% sits in the top ten. With respect to this clonotype: The antigen is undetermined.

Sequenced here: PBMCs, mostly from graft donor cells, sampled 180 days after TCRalphabeta/CD19-depleted stem cell transplant. The sequence was obtained from a female patient aged 2-10 years who had a stem cell transplant for congenital amegakaryocytic thrombocytopenia, so the T cells may come from the graft donor.

The CDR3 protein is CAWTGASGGNEQFF. CDR3 coding DNA: TGTGCCTGGACGGGGGCTAGCGGCGGCAATGAGCAGTTCTTC. This chain links TRBV30 with TRBJ2-1; a weak D match, TRBD2 (7 bases). The CDR3 sequence is 14 residues long. The germline V gene encodes CDR1 GTSNPN and CDR2 SVGIG (reference sequence). V was trimmed by 4 bases and J by 6 bases, leaving 16 bases between them. Full variable domain (missing parts from reference TRBV30 and TRBJ2-1): SQTIHQWPATLVQPVGSPLSLECTVEGTSNPNLYWYRQAAGRGLQLLFYSVGIGQISSEVPQNLSASRPQDRQFILSSKKLLLSDSGFYLCAWTGASGGNEQFFGPGTRLTVL.